This passage covers 8 T cell receptor beta chains from one sample sequenced in a study of breast tumors, draining lymph nodes, adjacent tissues. Axillary draining lymph nodes of breast cancer patients supplied the node samples. TCRdb reanalysed the multiplex PCR reads using MiXCR and keeps one entry per CDR3 protein. The sample consists of around 170,000 distinct CDR3 sequences, approximately 33% of them appearing once. Sequenced sample: axillary lymph node tissue. Source of these receptors: a female donor with breast cancer. Some clones in this sample may be carry-over from other donors' samples.

This clonotype was seen at least ten times. The gene calls are TRBV6-6 and TRBJ2-2; D is perhaps TRBD1 or TRBD2 (5 bases each). The CDR3 runs 18 residues. V was pared by 5 bases and J by 1 base, with 20 bases between. CDR1 is MNHNY and CDR2 is SVGAGI in the germline V gene (reference sequence). CDR3 nucleotide sequence: TGTGCCAGCAGTGGTCGGCAGGGACGCGGGCTGAACACCGGGGAGCTGTTTTTT. Translating gives CASSGRQGRGLNTGELFF.

This clonotype was recorded only once. This may be a read error, as it is one base from a much larger clone. This rearrangement joins TRBV6-5 to TRBJ1-2; D is undetermined. Germline V gives CDR1 MNHEY, CDR2 SVGAGI. The CDR3 loop spans 13 amino acids. CDR3 protein: CASRLDSNYGYAF. The DNA of the CDR3 is TGTGCCAGCAGGCTCGATTCTAACTATGGCTACGCCTTC.

This clonotype was observed many times. The chain employs TRBV12-3 or TRBV12-4 and TRBJ2-1; D is undetermined. CDR3 length: 16 residues. Trimming pared 1 base from V and 1 base from J, leaving 11 bases between. The CDR3 sequence: CASSLGRAGSYNEQFF. CDR3 coding DNA: TGTGCCAGCAGTTTAGGAAGGGCAGGTTCCTACAATGAGCAGTTCTTC.

On this clonotype itself: A much bigger clone sits one base away, suggesting this may be a read error. V is TRBV20-1 and J is TRBJ1-2; weak D call: TRBD1 (6 bases). Germline CDR1 is DFQATT and CDR2 is SNEGSKA (reference sequence). This CDR3 comprises 12 residues. CDR3 in amino acids: CSAPQGFYGSTF. CDR3 nucleotides: TGCAGTGCACCACAGGGTTTCTATGGCTCCACCTTC.

This clonotype was detected ten times or more. The chain combines TRBV20-1 with TRBJ1-4, with D possibly being TRBD1 (5 bases). Germline V gene sequence: CDR1 DFQATT, CDR2 SNEGSKA (reference sequence). Trimming took off 4 bases at V and 2 bases at J, with 8 bases between the two ends. CDR3 length: 13 amino acids. This CDR3 is CSAKRGTNEKLFF. The CDR3 nucleotides are TGCAGTGCTAAACGGGGCACTAATGAAAAACTGTTTTTT.

There are a few counts of this clonotype. A read error is possible here, since a much larger clone lies one base away. V is TRBV5-5 and J is TRBJ2-5; 8 nucleotides match TRBD2. Per the germline V gene, CDR1 is SGHKS and CDR2 is YYEKEE (reference sequence). This CDR3 is built from 14 residues. With V trimmed by 4 bases and J by 5 bases, 7 bases remained unmatched. CDR3 protein: CASSPPGRGETQYF. DNA of the CDR3: TGTGCCAGCAGCCCCCCCGGGAGGGGGGAGACCCAGTACTTC.

A remark on this clonotype: This clone may be a read error of a much larger clone one base away. The chain's CDR3 is CASSSQGQFNSPLHF. For the CDR3, the DNA is TGTGCCAGCAGTAGCCAAGGACAGTTCAATTCACCCCTCCACTTT. The rearrangement joins TRBV6-6 to TRBJ1-6; D is possibly TRBD1 (6 bases). The germline V and J ends were trimmed by 5 bases and 7 bases, with 15 bases remaining between them. Looked up from germline, CDR1 is MNHNY and CDR2 is SVGAGI (reference sequence). The CDR3 is 15 residues long.

This chain links TRBV6-6 with TRBJ2-5; D gene uncertain. Germline V gene lookup returns CDR1 MNHNY and CDR2 SVGAGI (reference sequence). V shed 8 bases and J shed 5 bases, with 12 bases lying between them. CDR3 length equals 12 residues. CDR3 coding DNA: TGTGCCAGCGGGCCTAGTAAGGAGACCCAGTACTTC. Translation: CASGPSKETQYF.